The clone carrying this T cell receptor beta chain was detected many times. What it recognizes is unknown. This sample is drawn from a study of T-cell memory formation after mild COVID-19. Researchers used 5'RACE with constant-segment primers to make TCR alpha and TCR beta cDNA libraries that carry sample barcodes and UMIs. In TCRdb, the 5' RACE reads were re-called with MiXCR into one record per CDR3 protein. There are 390,000 or so distinct CDR3 sequences in the sample; 16% occur only once, and roughly 21% lies in the top ten. Per the germline V gene, CDR1 is SGHRS and CDR2 is YFSETQ. This CDR3 has 14 amino acids. V was clipped by 3 bases and J by 1 base, with 10 bases between them. Study results and caveats: Contracting clones localized mainly to CM and EM when CD4+ and mainly to EMRA when CD8+.

What was sequenced was PBMCs or a T cell subset sorted from them (not recorded which). The clonotype originates from a man younger than 35 who had mild COVID-19 (a few samples of this study predate the infection). Cell type and time point are not known. The chain recombines TRBV5-1 with TRBJ1-1; maybe TRBD1 (5 bases). DNA for the CDR3: TGCGCCAGCAGCTGGGACGGATCGAACACTGAAGCTTTCTTT. This translates into CASSWDGSNTEAFF.